This T cell receptor (beta chain) was profiled in a study of brain T cells in children with intractable seizures. Measured with immunoSEQ multiplex PCR; TCRdb has only the in-frame clones, and not every one. The sample shows over 95,000 clones, 94% of them seen only once. The germline CDR1 and CDR2 sequences are MDHEN and SYDVKM. Trimming removed 5 bases from V and 2 bases from J; junction bases left unmatched: 9. CDR3 length: 15 amino acids. The chain combines TRBV28 with TRBJ2-7; 7 positions agree with TRBD1. The sample in question was peripheral blood, obtained at surgery. The TCR was taken from a boy in the first two years of life with hemimegalencephaly and intractable seizures. The CDR3 is CASSGTGAKAYEQYF. The CDR3, as DNA: TGTGCCAGCAGTGGAACAGGGGCAAAAGCCTACGAGCAGTACTTC.